The T cell receptor beta chain described here comes from a study of T cell responses to AZD1222 COVID-19 vaccine. Overall study context: Samples with a second dose at about 4 or about 12 weeks were pooled together. Whole-study results and caveats: White British people made up most donors, females outnumbered males, and clonal diversity was possibly underestimated. Across the whole spike, CD4 TCRs peaked at regions 160-218 and 743-854.

V dropped 4 bases and J dropped 2 bases, with 7 bases sitting between them. Germline assignment: CDR1 SQVTM and CDR2 ANQGSEA. This CDR3 comprises 12 residues. The data were produced by immunoSEQ multiplex PCR, yet TCRdb's version contains in-frame clones alone and is incomplete. The data hold approximately 150,000 clones, with 85% to 95% observed a single time. Note on this clone: Its target is unknown.

This clonotype was obtained from an adult in good health. The V and J genes are TRBV29-1 and TRBJ2-3; D gene ambiguous. The sample here was peripheral blood, taken on day 0 of AZD1222 vaccination. The CDR3 region is CSVGRLTDTQYF. For the CDR3, the DNA is TGCAGCGTTGGGCGACTCACAGATACGCAGTATTTT.